A selection of T cell receptor beta chains follows, all from one sample in a study of regulatory T cells in long-lasting Graves disease. TCRdb passed the multiplex PCR reads through MiXCR, listing each CDR3 protein once. This table has about 290,000 distinct CDR3 sequences, 20% to 25% appearing once. Specimen: peripheral blood mononuclear cells (PBMCs), collected when the disease was refractory, from a patient treated with antithyroid drugs. The receptors originated from a female donor with Graves disease. Each CDR3 is given with its conserved first and last residue. The order of the fields is clone size, J gene, D gene, V gene, CDR3 protein, CDR3 DNA. The D gene is left open where the match is weak. Size is omitted from some rows. Given values are once, few, many or a class for expanded clones.

clone_size: few; j_call: TRBJ2-3; d_call: .; v_call: TRBV12-3/TRBV12-4; cdr3_aa: CASSAGEGRPDTQYF; cdr3_nt: TGTGCCAGCAGTGCAGGGGAGGGTAGGCCAGATACGCAGTATTTT
clone_size: many; j_call: TRBJ1-5; d_call: .; v_call: TRBV12-3/TRBV12-4; cdr3_aa: CASTDRNSNQPQHF; cdr3_nt: TGTGCCAGCACCGACAGGAATAGCAATCAGCCCCAGCATTTT
clone_size: .; j_call: TRBJ2-5; d_call: TRBD2; v_call: TRBV29-1; cdr3_aa: CSATSGRGETQYF; cdr3_nt: TGCAGCGCAACTAGCGGGAGGGGGGAGACCCAGTACTTC
clone_size: many; j_call: TRBJ1-4; d_call: .; v_call: TRBV7-8; cdr3_aa: CASSPMGPRNEKLFF; cdr3_nt: TGTGCCAGCAGCCCCATGGGGCCCAGGAATGAAAAACTGTTTTTT
clone_size: few; j_call: TRBJ1-2; d_call: .; v_call: TRBV28; cdr3_aa: CASGLPQSNYGCTF; cdr3_nt: TGTGCCAGCGGGCTTCCACAGAGTAACTATGGCTGCACCTTC
clone_size: .; j_call: TRBJ1-2; d_call: .; v_call: TRBV29-1; cdr3_aa: CSYRDGVTGGYTF; cdr3_nt: TGCAGCTACCGGGACGGAGTGACGGGTGGCTACACCTTC
clone_size: many; j_call: TRBJ2-5; d_call: .; v_call: TRBV4-1; cdr3_aa: CASSHMLEETQYF; cdr3_nt: TGCGCCAGCAGCCACATGCTCGAGGAGACCCAGTACTTC
clone_size: many; j_call: TRBJ1-1; d_call: .; v_call: TRBV27; cdr3_aa: CASSLHGREAFF; cdr3_nt: TGTGCCAGCAGTTTGCATGGAAGAGAAGCTTTCTTT
clone_size: few; j_call: TRBJ2-5; d_call: .; v_call: TRBV5-1; cdr3_aa: CASSNGQTKPQETQYF; cdr3_nt: TGCGCCAGCAGCAATGGACAGACCAAACCCCAAGAGACCCAGTACTTC
clone_size: .; j_call: TRBJ2-5; d_call: .; v_call: TRBV10-3; cdr3_aa: CAIRGSGETQYF; cdr3_nt: TGTGCCATCAGGGGATCGGGAGAGACCCAGTACTTC
clone_size: few; j_call: TRBJ2-7; d_call: TRBD2; v_call: TRBV20-1; cdr3_aa: CSGGGHSGRVEQYF; cdr3_nt: TGCAGTGGGGGGGGGCACAGCGGGAGGGTCGAGCAGTACTTC
clone_size: few; j_call: TRBJ2-2; d_call: .; v_call: TRBV28; cdr3_aa: CASSYQAAGSGELFF; cdr3_nt: TGTGCCAGCAGTTACCAAGCAGCAGGATCCGGGGAGCTGTTTTTT
clone_size: few; j_call: TRBJ2-2; d_call: .; v_call: TRBV27; cdr3_aa: CASSPLDGPYGELFF; cdr3_nt: TGTGCCAGCAGTCCCCTGGACGGGCCATACGGGGAGCTGTTTTTT